This entry concerns a single TCR beta chain. Its antigen is as yet unknown. The record originates from a study of early T cells in non-severe SARS-CoV-2 infection. Overall study context: Bulk RNA from unsorted whole blood was sequenced; chains were unpaired. Regarding the study as a whole: Sequences matched to VDJdb favored anti-spike CD8 responses, while private and CD4 specificities were missed.

Trimming took 3 bases from V and 2 from J, leaving 13 bases between them. This CDR3 has 14 amino acids. Germline V gene lookup returns CDR1 DFQATT and CDR2 SNEGSKA (reference sequence). Researchers tagged individual cDNA molecules with unique molecular identifiers. TCRdb recomputed calls from the 5' RACE reads with MiXCR, one row per CDR3 protein. The repertoire holds some 58,000 distinct CDR3 sequences, with around 13% as singletons. The clonotype was recovered from an adult who was a healthcare worker with PCR-confirmed SARS-CoV-2 infection or an uninfected control (not recorded which). The sample comprised whole blood. The chain links TRBV20-1 to TRBJ2-5, with D tentatively TRBD1 (5 bases). The CDR3 spells CSASAPGIQETQYF. The CDR3 nucleotides are TGCAGTGCTAGTGCTCCAGGGATACAAGAGACCCAGTACTTC.